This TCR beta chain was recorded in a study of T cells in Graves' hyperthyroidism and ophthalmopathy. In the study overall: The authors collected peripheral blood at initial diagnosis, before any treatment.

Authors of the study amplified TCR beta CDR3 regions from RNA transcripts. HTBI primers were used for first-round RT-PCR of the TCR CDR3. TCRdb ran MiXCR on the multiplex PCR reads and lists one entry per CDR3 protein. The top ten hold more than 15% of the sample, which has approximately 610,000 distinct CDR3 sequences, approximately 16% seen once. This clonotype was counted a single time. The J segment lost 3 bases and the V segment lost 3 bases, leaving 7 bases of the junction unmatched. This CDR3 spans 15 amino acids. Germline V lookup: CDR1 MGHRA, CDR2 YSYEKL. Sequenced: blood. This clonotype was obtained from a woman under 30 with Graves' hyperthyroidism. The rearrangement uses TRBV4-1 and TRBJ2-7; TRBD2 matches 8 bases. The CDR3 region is CASSHLSGSLYEQYF. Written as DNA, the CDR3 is TGCGCCAGCAGCCATCTGAGCGGGAGTCTCTACGAGCAGTACTTC.